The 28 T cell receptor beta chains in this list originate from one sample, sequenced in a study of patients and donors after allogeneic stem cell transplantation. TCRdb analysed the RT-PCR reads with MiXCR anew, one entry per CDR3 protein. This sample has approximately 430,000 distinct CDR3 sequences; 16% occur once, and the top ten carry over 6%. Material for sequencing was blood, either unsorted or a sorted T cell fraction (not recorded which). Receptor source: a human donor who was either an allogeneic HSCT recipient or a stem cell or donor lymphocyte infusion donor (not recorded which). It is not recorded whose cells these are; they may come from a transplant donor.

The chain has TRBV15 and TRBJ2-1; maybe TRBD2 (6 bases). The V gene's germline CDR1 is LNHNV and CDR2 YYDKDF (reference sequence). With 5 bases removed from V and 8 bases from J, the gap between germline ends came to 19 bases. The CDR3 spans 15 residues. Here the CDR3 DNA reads TGTGCCACCAGCTCCGGGACTGCGACGGCCTATGAGCAGTTCTTC. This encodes CATSSGTATAYEQFF.

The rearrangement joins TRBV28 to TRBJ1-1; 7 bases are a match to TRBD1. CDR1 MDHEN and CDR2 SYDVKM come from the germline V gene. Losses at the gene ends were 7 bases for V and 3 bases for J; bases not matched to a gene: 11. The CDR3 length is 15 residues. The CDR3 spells CASKLGATGDTEAFF. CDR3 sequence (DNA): TGTGCCAGCAAATTAGGGGCTACAGGGGACACTGAAGCTTTCTTT.

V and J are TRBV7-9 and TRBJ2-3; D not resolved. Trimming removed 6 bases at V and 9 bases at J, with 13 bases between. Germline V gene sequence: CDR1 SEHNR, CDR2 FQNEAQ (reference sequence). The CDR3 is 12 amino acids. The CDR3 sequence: CASRYALGTQYF. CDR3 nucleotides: TGTGCCAGCAGATACGCCTTGGGGACGCAGTATTTT.

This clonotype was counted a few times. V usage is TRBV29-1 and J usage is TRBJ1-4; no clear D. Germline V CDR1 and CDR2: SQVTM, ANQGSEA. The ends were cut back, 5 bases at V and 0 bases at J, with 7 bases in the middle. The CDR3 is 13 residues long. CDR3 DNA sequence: TGCAGCGTTAGGCTAGCAACTAATGAAAAACTGTTTTTT. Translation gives CSVRLATNEKLFF. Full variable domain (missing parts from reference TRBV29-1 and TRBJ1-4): SAVISQKPSRDICQRGTSLTIQCQVDSQVTMMFWYRQQPGQSLTLIATANQGSEATYESGFVIDKFPISRPNLTFSTLTVSNMSPEDSSIYLCSVRLATNEKLFFGSGTQLSVL.

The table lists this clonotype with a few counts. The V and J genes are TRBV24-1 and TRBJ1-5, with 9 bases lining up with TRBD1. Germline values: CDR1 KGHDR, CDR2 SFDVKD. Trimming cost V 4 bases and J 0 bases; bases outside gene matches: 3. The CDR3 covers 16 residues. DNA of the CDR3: TGTGCCACCAGTGACTCACAGGGGGCTAGCAATCAGCCCCAGCATTTT. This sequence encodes CATSDSQGASNQPQHF.

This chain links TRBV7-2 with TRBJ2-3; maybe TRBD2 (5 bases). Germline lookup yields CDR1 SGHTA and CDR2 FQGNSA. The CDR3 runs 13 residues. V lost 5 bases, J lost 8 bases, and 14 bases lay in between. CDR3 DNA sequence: TGTGCCAGCAGCCAGAACGAGGGCATTACGCAGTATTTT. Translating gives CASSQNEGITQYF.

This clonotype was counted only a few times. CDR3: CASSHREQETQYF. In DNA form, the CDR3 reads TGCGCCAGCAGCCACCGGGAACAAGAGACCCAGTACTTC. The chain couples TRBV4-3 to TRBJ2-5; D possibly corresponds to TRBD2 (5 bases). Germline assignment: CDR1 LGHNA and CDR2 YSLEER. The V end was cut by 3 bases, the J end by 2 bases, with 7 bases between. The CDR3 is 13 amino acids.

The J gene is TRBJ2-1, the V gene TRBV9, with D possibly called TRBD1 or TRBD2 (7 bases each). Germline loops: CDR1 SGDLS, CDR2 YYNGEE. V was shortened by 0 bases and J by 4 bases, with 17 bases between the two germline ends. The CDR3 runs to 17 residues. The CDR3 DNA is TGTGCCAGCAGCGTAGATCCCCCAGCGGGACAGTACAATGAGCAGTTCTTC. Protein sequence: CASSVDPPAGQYNEQFF.

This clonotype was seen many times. In nucleotides, the CDR3 is TGCGCCAGCAGAGGTACCACCTGGGACAATGAGCAGTTCTTC. This sequence encodes CASRGTTWDNEQFF. The chain recombines TRBV5-1 with TRBJ2-1; unclear D gene. Per germline, CDR1 SGHRS and CDR2 YFSETQ. V dropped 5 bases and J dropped 5 bases, with 14 bases sitting between them. CDR3 length: 14 amino acids. The complete variable domain, with remaining parts taken from reference TRBV5-1 and TRBJ2-1, reads KAGVTQTPRYLIKTRGQQVTLSCSPISGHRSVSWYQQTPGQGLQFLFEYFSETQRNKGNFPGRFSGRQFSNSRSEMNVSTLELGDSALYLCASRGTTWDNEQFFGPGTRLTVL.

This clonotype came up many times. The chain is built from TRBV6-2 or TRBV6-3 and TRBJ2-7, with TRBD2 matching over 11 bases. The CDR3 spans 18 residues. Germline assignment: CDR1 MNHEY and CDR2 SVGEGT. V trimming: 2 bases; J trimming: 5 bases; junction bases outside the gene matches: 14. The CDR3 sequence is CASSYGLAGGPLVDEQYF. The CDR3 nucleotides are TGTGCCAGCAGTTACGGATTAGCGGGAGGGCCTCTGGTGGACGAGCAGTACTTC.

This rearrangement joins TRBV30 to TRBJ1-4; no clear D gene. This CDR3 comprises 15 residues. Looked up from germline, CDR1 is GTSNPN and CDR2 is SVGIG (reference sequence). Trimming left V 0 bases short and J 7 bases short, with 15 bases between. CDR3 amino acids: CAWSVRMGRIEKLFF. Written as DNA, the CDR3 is TGTGCCTGGAGTGTACGGATGGGGAGAATTGAAAAACTGTTTTTT.

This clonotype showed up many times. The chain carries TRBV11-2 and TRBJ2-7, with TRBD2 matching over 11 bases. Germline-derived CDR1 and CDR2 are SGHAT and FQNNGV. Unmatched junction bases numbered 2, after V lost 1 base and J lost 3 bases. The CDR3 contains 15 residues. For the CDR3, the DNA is TGTGCCAGCAGCTTAGGGCTAGCGGGAGGCTACGAGCAGTACTTC. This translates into CASSLGLAGGYEQYF.

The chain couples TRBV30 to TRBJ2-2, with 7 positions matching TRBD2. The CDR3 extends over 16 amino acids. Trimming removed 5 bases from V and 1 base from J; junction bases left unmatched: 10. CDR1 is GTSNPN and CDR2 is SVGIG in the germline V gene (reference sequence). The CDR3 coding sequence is TGTGCCTGGGGGGGAGGGGTCTTACAGAACACCGGGGAGCTGTTTTTT. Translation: CAWGGGVLQNTGELFF.

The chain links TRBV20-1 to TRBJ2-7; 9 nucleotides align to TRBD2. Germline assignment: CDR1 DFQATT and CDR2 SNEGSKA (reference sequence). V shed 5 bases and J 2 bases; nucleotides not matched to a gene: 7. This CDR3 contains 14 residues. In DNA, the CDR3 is TGCAGTGCTCATAGCGGGAGAGGCCCCTACGAGCAGTACTTC. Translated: CSAHSGRGPYEQYF.

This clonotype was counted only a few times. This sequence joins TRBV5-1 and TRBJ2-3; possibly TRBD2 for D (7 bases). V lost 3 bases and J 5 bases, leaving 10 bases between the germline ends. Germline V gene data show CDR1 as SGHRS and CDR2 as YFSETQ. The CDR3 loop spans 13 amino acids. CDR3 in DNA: TGCGCCAGCAGCTCAAGGGGGGGAGATACGCAGTATTTT. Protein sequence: CASSSRGGDTQYF.

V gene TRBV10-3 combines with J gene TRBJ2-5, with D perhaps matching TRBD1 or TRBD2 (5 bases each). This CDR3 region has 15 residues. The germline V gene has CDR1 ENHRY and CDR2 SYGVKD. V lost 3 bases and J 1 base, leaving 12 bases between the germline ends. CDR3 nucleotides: TGTGCCATCAGTGACTGGGGGACCGTCCAAGAGACCCAGTACTTC. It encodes CAISDWGTVQETQYF.

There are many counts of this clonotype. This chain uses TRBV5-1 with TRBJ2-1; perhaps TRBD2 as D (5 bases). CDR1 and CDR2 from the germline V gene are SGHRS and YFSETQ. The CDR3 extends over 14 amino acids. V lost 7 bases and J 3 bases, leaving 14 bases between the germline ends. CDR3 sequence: CASGPGISYNEQFF. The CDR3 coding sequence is TGCGCCAGCGGACCCGGGATTAGCTACAATGAGCAGTTCTTC.

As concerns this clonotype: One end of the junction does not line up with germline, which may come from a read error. DNA for the CDR3: TGTGCCAACAGCCGGAGGAACAGGGGGCGAACTTTAAGAGAGACCCAGTACTTC. It encodes CANSRRNRGRTLRETQYF. The rearrangement uses TRBV11-2 and TRBJ2-5; 9 bases match TRBD1. The CDR3 runs to 18 residues. Germline V gives CDR1 SGHAT, CDR2 FQNNGV.

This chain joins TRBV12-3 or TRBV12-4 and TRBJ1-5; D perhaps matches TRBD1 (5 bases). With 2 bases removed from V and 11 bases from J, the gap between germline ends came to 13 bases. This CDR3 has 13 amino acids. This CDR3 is CASSLQGKGAQHF. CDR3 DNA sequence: TGTGCCAGCAGTTTACAGGGAAAAGGGGCCCAGCATTTT.

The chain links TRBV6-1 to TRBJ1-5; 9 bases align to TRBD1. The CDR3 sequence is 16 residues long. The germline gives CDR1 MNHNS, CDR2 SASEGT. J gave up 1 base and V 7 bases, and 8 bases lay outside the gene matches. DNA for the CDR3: TGTGCCAGCAACCGATGGGACAGGGTGAGCAATCAGCCCCAGCATTTT. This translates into CASNRWDRVSNQPQHF.

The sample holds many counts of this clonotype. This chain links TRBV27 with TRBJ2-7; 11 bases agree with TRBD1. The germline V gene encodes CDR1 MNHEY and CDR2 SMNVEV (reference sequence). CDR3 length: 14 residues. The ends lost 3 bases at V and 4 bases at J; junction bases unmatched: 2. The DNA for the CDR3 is TGTGCCAGCAGTTTCCGGGACAGGGGGTACGAGCAGTACTTC. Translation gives CASSFRDRGYEQYF.

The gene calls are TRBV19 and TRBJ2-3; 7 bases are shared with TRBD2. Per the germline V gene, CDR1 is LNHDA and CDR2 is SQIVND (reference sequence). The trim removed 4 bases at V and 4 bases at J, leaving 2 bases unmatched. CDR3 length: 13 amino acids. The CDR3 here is CASSSGSADTQYF. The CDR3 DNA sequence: TGTGCCAGTAGTAGCGGGAGCGCAGATACGCAGTATTTT.

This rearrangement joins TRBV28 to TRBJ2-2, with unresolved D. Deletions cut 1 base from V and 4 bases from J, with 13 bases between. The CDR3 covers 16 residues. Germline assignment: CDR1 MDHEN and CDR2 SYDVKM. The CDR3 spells CASSLSLGSTTGELFF. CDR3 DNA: TGTGCCAGCAGTTTATCGCTGGGGTCAACCACCGGGGAGCTGTTTTTT.

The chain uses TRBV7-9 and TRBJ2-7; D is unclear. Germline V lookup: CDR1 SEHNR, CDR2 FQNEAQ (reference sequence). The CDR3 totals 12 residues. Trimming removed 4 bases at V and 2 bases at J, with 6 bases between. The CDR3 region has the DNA TGTGCCAGCAGCTCACGGACCTACGAGCAGTACTTC. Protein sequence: CASSSRTYEQYF.

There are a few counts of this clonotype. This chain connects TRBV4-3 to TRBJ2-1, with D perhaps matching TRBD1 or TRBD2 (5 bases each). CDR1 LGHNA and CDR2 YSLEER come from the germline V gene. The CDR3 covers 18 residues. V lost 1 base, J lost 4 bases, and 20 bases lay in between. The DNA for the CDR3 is TGCGCCAGCAGCCAAGGGGGCCCGCTCGGGACCGGTTACAATGAGCAGTTCTTC. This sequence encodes CASSQGGPLGTGYNEQFF.

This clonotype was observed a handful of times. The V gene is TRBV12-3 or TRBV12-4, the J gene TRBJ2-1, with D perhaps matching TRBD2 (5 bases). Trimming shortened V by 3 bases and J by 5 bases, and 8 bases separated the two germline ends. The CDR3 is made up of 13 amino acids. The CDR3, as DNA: TGTGCCAGCAGTTTTTTGAGGGACAATGAGCAGTTCTTC. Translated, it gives CASSFLRDNEQFF.

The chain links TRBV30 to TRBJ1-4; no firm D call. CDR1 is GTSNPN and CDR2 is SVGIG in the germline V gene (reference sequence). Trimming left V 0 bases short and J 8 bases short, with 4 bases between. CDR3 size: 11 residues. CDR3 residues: CAWSVAEKLFF. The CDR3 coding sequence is TGTGCCTGGAGTGTAGCGGAAAAACTGTTTTTT.

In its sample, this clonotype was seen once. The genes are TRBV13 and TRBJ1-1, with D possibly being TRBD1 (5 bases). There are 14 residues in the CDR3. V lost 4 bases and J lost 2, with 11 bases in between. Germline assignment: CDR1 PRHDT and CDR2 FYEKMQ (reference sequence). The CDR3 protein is CASSSDRPNTEAFF. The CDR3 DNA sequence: TGTGCCAGCAGCTCCGACAGACCTAACACTGAAGCTTTCTTT.